These 14 T cell receptor beta chains were all obtained from the same sample, sequenced in a study of type 1 regulatory T cells. Antigens of these TCRs are unknown. TCRdb fed the reads into MiXCR, producing one record per CDR3 protein. The data contain 25,000 or so distinct CDR3 sequences, roughly two thirds of them singletons. Sequenced input: cultured T cells, either the whole culture or a sorted T cell fraction (not recorded which). Subset given: Tr1-enriched cell product generated in vitro against host alloantigens. The receptors come from a human donor in good health.

This chain joins TRBV12-3 or TRBV12-4 and TRBJ2-3; D ambiguous. The CDR3 is 11 residues long. The V gene lost 10 bases and the J gene lost 4 bases, with 9 bases spanning the gap. The CDR3 bases are TGTGCCACCGCTGGACCAGATACGCAGTATTTT. Residues: CATAGPDTQYF.

The chain recombines TRBV12-3 or TRBV12-4 with TRBJ2-1; D could derive from TRBD1 or TRBD2 (6 bases each). V dropped 0 bases and J dropped 4 bases, with 10 bases sitting between them. The CDR3 loop spans 15 amino acids. The CDR3 sequence: CASSLAGGPYNEQFF. The CDR3 DNA reads TGTGCCAGCAGTTTAGCGGGGGGCCCTTACAATGAGCAGTTCTTC.

The CDR3 nucleotides read TGTGCCAGCAGCCGACCTGGGTTACAAGAGACCCAGTACTTC. Protein sequence: CASSRPGLQETQYF. This chain uses TRBV11-2 with TRBJ2-5; D unclear. The CDR3 has 14 amino acids. Trimming shortened V by 5 bases and J by 2 bases, and 12 bases separated the two germline ends. The germline CDR1 and CDR2 sequences are SGHAT and FQNNGV.

The CDR3 is CASSYTDTDTQYF. The DNA of the CDR3 is TGTGCCAGCAGTTACACCGACACGGATACGCAGTATTTT. This chain uses TRBV6-5 with TRBJ2-3; D not resolved. This CDR3 spans 13 amino acids. Between the trimmed V and J ends, which lost 2 bases and 6 bases, there was a span of 9 bases. Germline values: CDR1 MNHEY, CDR2 SVGAGI.

The DNA for the CDR3 is TGTGCCAGTAGTCGGGCGGAGGCAGATACGCAGTATTTT. Residues: CASSRAEADTQYF. The V and J genes are TRBV19 and TRBJ2-3; D might be TRBD2 (5 bases). The germline gives CDR1 LNHDA, CDR2 SQIVND (reference sequence). V lost 5 bases to trimming and J lost 4 bases, with 10 bases between them. The CDR3 contains 13 residues. Combining the CDR3 with reference TRBV19 and TRBJ2-3 gives the whole variable domain DGGITQSPKYLFRKEGQNVTLSCEQNLNHDAMYWYRQDPGQGLRLIYYSQIVNDFQKGDIAEGYSVSREKKESFPLTVTSAQKNPTAFYLCASSRAEADTQYFGPGTRLTVL.

The chain carries TRBV7-9 and TRBJ1-2; no clear D gene. This CDR3 has 13 residues. CDR1 SEHNR and CDR2 FQNEAQ come from the germline V gene (reference sequence). Trimming left V 3 bases short and J 2 bases short, with 7 bases between. DNA for the CDR3: TGTGCCAGCAGCTTCGGAGAGAACTATGGCTACACCTTC. This codes for CASSFGENYGYTF.

The V gene is TRBV7-6, the J gene TRBJ2-1; D tentatively fits TRBD1 or TRBD2 (6 bases each). V lost 1 base and J 8 bases, leaving 15 bases between the germline ends. Germline loops: CDR1 SGHVS, CDR2 FNYEAQ. The CDR3 extends over 15 amino acids. CDR3 sequence reads: CASSLVGGRYHEQFF. For the CDR3, the DNA is TGTGCCAGCAGCTTAGTCGGGGGCAGATACCATGAGCAGTTCTTC.

The chain recombines TRBV2 with TRBJ1-1, with a tentative D call TRBD1 (5 bases). Germline CDR1 SNHLY, CDR2 FYNNEI. The germline V and J ends were trimmed by 2 bases and 0 bases, with 10 bases remaining between them. The length of the CDR3 is 15 residues. The CDR3 DNA follows: TGTGCCAGCAGTGAAAAGGGACTGCTGAACACTGAAGCTTTCTTT. Its translation is CASSEKGLLNTEAFF.

This chain joins TRBV13 and TRBJ2-5; D might be TRBD1 (6 bases). The CDR3 covers 16 residues. The germline V and J ends were trimmed by 3 bases and 1 base, with 15 bases remaining between them. Looked up from germline, CDR1 is PRHDT and CDR2 is FYEKMQ (reference sequence). The CDR3 bases are TGTGCCAGCAGCTTTAAGGTGACAGGCCGCCAAGAGACCCAGTACTTC. It specifies CASSFKVTGRQETQYF.

The chain joins TRBV28 to TRBJ1-2, with 8 bases identical to TRBD1. Looked up from germline, CDR1 is MDHEN and CDR2 is SYDVKM. CDR3 length: 16 residues. V lost 3 bases and J lost 4; bases outside the gene matches: 10. This chain's CDR3 is CASSFPSGTGSYGYTF. The DNA for the CDR3 is TGTGCCAGCAGTTTCCCCAGCGGGACAGGATCCTATGGCTACACCTTC.

The CDR3 sequence is CASSLGGPGRNTEAFF. As DNA, the CDR3 is TGCGCCAGCAGCTTGGGAGGTCCAGGGAGAAACACTGAAGCTTTCTTT. The chain recombines TRBV5-1 with TRBJ1-1; TRBD1 is a possible D gene (5 bases). V was trimmed by 0 bases and J by 2 bases, leaving 14 bases between them. The germline gives CDR1 SGHRS, CDR2 YFSETQ. This CDR3 is built from 16 residues.

The chain combines TRBV4-1 with TRBJ2-5; the D gene is possibly TRBD2 (6 bases). V lost 0 bases and J 3 bases, leaving 14 bases between the germline ends. Germline assignment: CDR1 MGHRA and CDR2 YSYEKL. This CDR3 has 16 amino acids. The CDR3 coding sequence is TGCGCCAGCAGCCAAGATCGTGGGGGAGGAAAAGAGACCCAGTACTTC. Translating gives CASSQDRGGGKETQYF.

The table lists this clonotype with a few counts. This chain uses TRBV11-2 with TRBJ2-5; D unresolved. The CDR3 spans 14 residues. Germline values: CDR1 SGHAT, CDR2 FQNNGV. The germline V and J ends were trimmed by 3 bases and 1 base, with 9 bases remaining between them. DNA for the CDR3: TGTGCCAGCAGCTTCCTTCATTCCCAAGAGACCCAGTACTTC. Its translation is CASSFLHSQETQYF.

About this clonotype itself: Compared with germline, one end of the junction differs, possibly owing to a read error. The chain links TRBV12-3 or TRBV12-4 to TRBJ2-2; no firm D call. The CDR3 contains 15 residues. CDR3 DNA: TGTGCCTGCAGATGGGGAATATCGAACACCGGGGAGCTGTTTTTT. It yields the protein CACRWGISNTGELFF.